This T cell receptor (beta chain) was profiled in a study of T cell repertoires in MIS-A myocarditis (dated by TCRdb to between 2021 and 2024). As to this clone: It has no known antigen specificity. Nothing much larger sits one base from this clone, and base qualities are not available.

The germline V gene specifies WSHSY as CDR1 and SAAADI as CDR2. V drops 11 bases and J drops 0 bases, leaving 14 bases in between. Measured from the cysteine to the phenylalanine, the CDR3 is 13 residues long. Only the CDR3 portion is preserved as DNA: 39 bases, with reading frame beginning at the first base. The QIAamp DNA FFPE kit was used to extract genomic DNA from formalin-fixed paraffin-embedded autopsy tissue. The immunoSEQ bias-controlled multiplex PCR was used to amplify TCRbeta CDR3 regions, which were then sequenced at high throughput. The original pipeline was this. The immunoSEQ vendor pipeline collapsed and filtered CDR3 sequences to measure the abundance and frequency of each unique TCRbeta CDR3. Dominant CDR3 amino acid sequences were clustered with SARS-CoV-2-specific ImmuneCODE TCRbeta sequences by CD-HIT at a 90% global sequence identity threshold. Clones with frequencies of 0.1 to 1 were classed as hyperexpanded, and 0.01 to 0.1 as large. The CDR3 amino acid sequences and the V and J gene assignments of the dominant clones were confirmed with MiXCR. The R stringdist package was used to compute Levenshtein distances between the patient clonotypes and the ImmuneCODE hits. TCRdb stores this immuneACCESS table with in-frame sequences only. Part of the clones is absent; in the studies checked, under half of the shortfall reflects unresolved V genes, and no reason is known for the rest. V, J and clone size are those of that table, while D and trimming were read from the DNA. The sample data list around 12,000 clones, and 83% of these were observed just once. The leading ten clones occupy around 29% of the sample.

The sequence joins TRBV10-2 to TRBJ2-7, with the D segment possibly TRBD1 or TRBD2, each aligning over 5 bases. Sequenced sample: right ventricle heart tissue obtained at autopsy. The intended sense of this specimen's cell subset or site label: cardiac tissue sample (left or right ventricle, interventricular septum, or pericardium). This sequence was found in a man between 18 and 35 years old with fulminant myocarditis from multisystem inflammatory syndrome in adults (MIS-A) after COVID-19. CDR3 sequence: CAHARDHSYEQYF. The DNA sequence is as follows: TGCGCCCACGCCCGGGACCACTCCTACGAGCAGTACTTC.